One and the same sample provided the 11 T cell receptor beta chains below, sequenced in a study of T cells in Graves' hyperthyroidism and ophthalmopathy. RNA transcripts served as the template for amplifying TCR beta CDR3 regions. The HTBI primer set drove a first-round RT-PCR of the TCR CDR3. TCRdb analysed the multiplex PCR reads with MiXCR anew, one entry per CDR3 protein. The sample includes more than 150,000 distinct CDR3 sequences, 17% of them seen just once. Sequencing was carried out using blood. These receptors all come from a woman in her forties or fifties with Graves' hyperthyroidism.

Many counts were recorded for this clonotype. The CDR3 is CASRDRTGGANVLTF. The CDR3 DNA follows: TGTGCCAGTAGGGACAGGACAGGGGGGGCCAACGTCCTGACTTTC. The genes are TRBV19 and TRBJ2-6; TRBD1 aligns across 8 bases. In germline, CDR1 is LNHDA, CDR2 SQIVND (reference sequence). This CDR3 is built from 15 residues. Trimming removed 6 bases from V and 4 bases from J; junction bases left unmatched: 5.

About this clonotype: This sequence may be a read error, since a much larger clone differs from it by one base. The CDR3 coding sequence is TGTGCCGGCAGCTACCCTTCGACGGAGCAGTACTTC. Its protein is CAGSYPSTEQYF. The genes are TRBV2 and TRBJ2-7; no reliable D call. Germline CDR1 and CDR2: SNHLY and FYNNEI. This CDR3 comprises 12 residues.

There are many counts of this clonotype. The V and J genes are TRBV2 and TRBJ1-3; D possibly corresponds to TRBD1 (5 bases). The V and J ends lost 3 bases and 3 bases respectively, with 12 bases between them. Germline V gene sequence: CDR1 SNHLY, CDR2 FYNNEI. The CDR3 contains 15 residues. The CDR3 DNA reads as TGTGCCAGCAGTGACTGGGGGAGAGGTGGAAACACCATATATTTT. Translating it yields CASSDWGRGGNTIYF.

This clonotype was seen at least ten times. CDR3: CASSPFRARTEAFF. DNA for the CDR3: TGTGCCAGCAGCCCCTTCCGAGCCCGGACTGAAGCTTTCTTT. The chain has TRBV3-1 and TRBJ1-1, with D hard to call. Per germline, CDR1 LGHDT and CDR2 YNNKEL (reference sequence). The V end lost 4 bases, the J end lost 5 bases, and 14 bases lay between the germline ends. The CDR3 length is 14 residues.

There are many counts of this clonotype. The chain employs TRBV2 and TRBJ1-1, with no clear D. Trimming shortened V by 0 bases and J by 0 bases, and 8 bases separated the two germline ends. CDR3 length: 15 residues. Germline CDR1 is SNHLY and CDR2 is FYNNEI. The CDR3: CASSEAGPLNTEAFF. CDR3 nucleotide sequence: TGTGCCAGCAGTGAAGCAGGGCCGTTGAACACTGAAGCTTTCTTT. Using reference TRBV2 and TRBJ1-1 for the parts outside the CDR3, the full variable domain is EPEVTQTPSHQVTQMGQEVILRCVPISNHLYFYWYRQILGQKVEFLVSFYNNEISEKSEIFDDQFSVERPDGSNFTLKIRSTKLEDSAMYFCASSEAGPLNTEAFFGQGTRLTVV.

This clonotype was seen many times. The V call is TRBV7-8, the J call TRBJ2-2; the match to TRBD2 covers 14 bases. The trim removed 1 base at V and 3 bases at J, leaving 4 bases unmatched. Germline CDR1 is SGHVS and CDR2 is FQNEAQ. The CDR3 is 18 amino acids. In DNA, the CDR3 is TGTGCCAGCAGCTTAGGGGGACTAGCGGGGGCGCACACCGGGGAGCTGTTTTTT. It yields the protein CASSLGGLAGAHTGELFF.

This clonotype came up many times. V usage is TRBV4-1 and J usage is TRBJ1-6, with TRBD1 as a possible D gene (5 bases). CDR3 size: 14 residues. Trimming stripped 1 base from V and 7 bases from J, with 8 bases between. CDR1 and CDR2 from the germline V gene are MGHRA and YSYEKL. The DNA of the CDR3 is TGCGCCAGCAGCCAAGTAGGGGAAAATTCACCCCTCCACTTT. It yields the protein CASSQVGENSPLHF.

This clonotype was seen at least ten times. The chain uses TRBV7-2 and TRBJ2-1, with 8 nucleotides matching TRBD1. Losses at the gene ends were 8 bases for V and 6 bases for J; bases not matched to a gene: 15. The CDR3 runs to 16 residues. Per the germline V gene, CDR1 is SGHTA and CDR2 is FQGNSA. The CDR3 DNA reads TGTGCCAGCCTGCAAGCCACCGGGACAGGAGCCAATGAGCAGTTCTTC. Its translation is CASLQATGTGANEQFF.

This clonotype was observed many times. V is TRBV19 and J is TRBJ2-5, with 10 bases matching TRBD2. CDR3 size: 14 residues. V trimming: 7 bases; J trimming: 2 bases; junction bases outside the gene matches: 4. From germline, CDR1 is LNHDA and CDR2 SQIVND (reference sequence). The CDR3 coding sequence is TGTGCCAGTATGGATAGCGGGGGGCAAGAGACCCAGTACTTC. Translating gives CASMDSGGQETQYF.

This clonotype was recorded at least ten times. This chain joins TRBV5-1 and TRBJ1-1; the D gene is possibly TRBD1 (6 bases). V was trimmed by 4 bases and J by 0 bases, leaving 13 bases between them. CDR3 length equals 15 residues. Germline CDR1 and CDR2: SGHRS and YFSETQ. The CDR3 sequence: CASSPRTDLNTEAFF. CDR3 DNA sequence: TGCGCCAGCAGCCCCCGGACAGATTTGAACACTGAAGCTTTCTTT.

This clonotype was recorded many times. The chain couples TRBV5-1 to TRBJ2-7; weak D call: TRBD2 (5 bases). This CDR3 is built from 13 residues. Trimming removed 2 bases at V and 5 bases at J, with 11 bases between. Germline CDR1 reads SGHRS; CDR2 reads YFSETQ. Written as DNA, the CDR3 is TGCGCCAGCAGCTTAGGGAGTTGGGACGAGCAGTACTTC. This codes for CASSLGSWDEQYF.